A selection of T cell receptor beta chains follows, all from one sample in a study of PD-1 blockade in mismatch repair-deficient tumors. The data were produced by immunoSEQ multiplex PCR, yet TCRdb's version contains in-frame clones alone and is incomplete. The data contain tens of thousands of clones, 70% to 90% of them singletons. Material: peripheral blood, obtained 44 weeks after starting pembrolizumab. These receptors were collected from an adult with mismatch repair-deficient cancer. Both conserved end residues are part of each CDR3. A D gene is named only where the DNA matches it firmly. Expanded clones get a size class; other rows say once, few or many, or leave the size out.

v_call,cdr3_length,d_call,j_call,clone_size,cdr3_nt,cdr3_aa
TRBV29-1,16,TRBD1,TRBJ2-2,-,TGCAGCGTTGAAGAGAGGGGACAGGGGGCTTCCGGGGAGCTGTTTTTT,CSVEERGQGASGELFF
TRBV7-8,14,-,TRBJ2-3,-,TGTGCCAGCAGCTTAGGGCCACTCACAGATACGCAGTATTTT,CASSLGPLTDTQYF
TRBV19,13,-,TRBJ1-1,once,TGTGCCAGGCCCCGGGCACCGAACACTGAAGCTTTCTTT,CARPRAPNTEAFF
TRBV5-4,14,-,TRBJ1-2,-,TGTGCCAGCAGCAGAGACAGCTTCAACTATGGCTACACCTTC,CASSRDSFNYGYTF
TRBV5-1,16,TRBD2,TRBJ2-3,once,TGCGCCAGCAGCTCCGGACTAGCGGGAGCCCCAGATACGCAGTATTTT,CASSSGLAGAPDTQYF
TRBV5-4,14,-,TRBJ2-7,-,TGTGCCAGCATGCGAGGGGGAGGGACGGGCGAGCAGTACTTC,CASMRGGGTGEQYF
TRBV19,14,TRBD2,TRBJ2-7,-,TGTGCCAGTAGCCGGCGGGAGGGCCGGGAGGAGCAGTACTTC,CASSRREGREEQYF
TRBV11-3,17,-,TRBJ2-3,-,TGTGCCAGCAGCAAGAAAGTGGGGGGGCAAGCCACAGATACGCAGTATTTT,CASSKKVGGQATDTQYF
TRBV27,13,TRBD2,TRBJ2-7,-,TGTGCCAGCAGTGGAGCGGGAGCTGACGAGCAGTACTTC,CASSGAGADEQYF
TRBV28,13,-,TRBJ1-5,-,TGTGCCAGCAGTTTATCGTCACCCCAGCCCCAGCATTTT,CASSLSSPQPQHF
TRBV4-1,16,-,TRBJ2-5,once,TGCGCCAGCAGCCACCCGAGTTCGGTAGCAGGAGAGACCCAGTACTTC,CASSHPSSVAGETQYF
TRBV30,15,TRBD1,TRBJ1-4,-,TGTGCCTGGAGAAAGCCCCGGGACAGGGACGAAAAACTGTTTTTT,CAWRKPRDRDEKLFF
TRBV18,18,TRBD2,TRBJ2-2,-,TGTGCCAGCTCACCTCGCTCGACCAGCGGGAAGAACACCGGGGAGCTGTTTTTT,CASSPRSTSGKNTGELFF
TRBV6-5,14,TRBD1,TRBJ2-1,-,TGTGCCAGCAGGGCCGGGACAGGGGTTGGGGAGCAGTTCTTC,CASRAGTGVGEQFF
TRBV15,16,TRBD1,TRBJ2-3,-,TGTGCCACCAGCAGAGGACAGGGGGCGGGCACAGATACGCAGTATTTT,CATSRGQGAGTDTQYF
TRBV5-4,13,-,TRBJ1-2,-,TGTGCCAGCAGCTTGAGTGCGACCTATGGCTACACCTTC,CASSLSATYGYTF